This T cell receptor beta chain emerged from a study of cytomegalovirus exposure and HLA in healthy donors. Whole-study context: Findings of an earlier analysis included some 120 million unique TCR beta sequences from some 180 million T cells. Notes on the study in general: Overall, approximately 150 TCR beta chains were annotated as cytomegalovirus-associated. In a later analysis, the majority of CMV-associated beta chains seemingly showed HLA restriction.

The PCR ran on 60 Vbeta and 13 Jbeta primers. Original data processing: Around 11 million shared chains were among some 80 million unique TCR beta chains counted in a later analysis. Some clones are missing from TCRdb's copy, which holds only in-frame ones; the method was immunoSEQ multiplex PCR. Clonal size and the V and J genes are those of that table, whereas D and trimming came from the DNA. Among roughly 140,000 clones listed, 75% to 80% were seen once. Concerning this clone: Its antigen is as yet unknown.

Germline values: CDR1 SGHNT, CDR2 YENEEA. V lost 5 bases to trimming and J lost 2 bases, with 7 bases between them. CDR3 length: 12 amino acids. Sequencing was done on a sample of PBMCs. The V gene is TRBV11-3, the J gene TRBJ2-7; maybe TRBD2 (6 bases). The sequence was collected from a male donor in good health and CMV-seronegative. The CDR3 sequence is CASSPGAYEQYF. The CDR3 DNA follows: TGTGCCAGCAGCCCGGGGGCCTACGAGCAGTACTTC.